Listed below are T cell receptor beta chains from one sample, sequenced in a study of T cell changes during pregnancy in multiple sclerosis. TCRdb's copy holds only in-frame clones and misses some; the assay was immunoSEQ multiplex PCR. The sample holds roughly 48,000 clones, over 80% seen once. The material was CD4+ T cells from peripheral blood mononuclear cells, obtained in the second trimester of pregnancy. Receptor source: a female donor in good health, enrolled as a control in a pregnancy study. The conserved cysteine and the conserved F or W are not part of the CDR3 here. Fields, in order: V gene, J gene, CDR3 length, CDR3 protein.

TRBV6-6	TRBJ2-7	13	ASSYSSAGTYEQY
TRBV29-1	TRBJ2-1	11	SVSQGINNEQF
TRBV28	TRBJ1-2	13	ASSLYGGTNYGYT
TRBV1	TRBJ2-3	14	TSSQGLAGAPDTQY
TRBV15	TRBJ1-1	12	ATKFGELNTEAF
TRBV5-4	TRBJ2-7	13	ASSFRGQGHYEQY
TRBV28	TRBJ2-2	13	ASTPFRGGSGELF
TRBV6-4	TRBJ2-3	15	ASSAGGGTGGTDTQY
TRBV28	TRBJ1-2	10	ASREGDYGYT
TRBV7-8	TRBJ1-5	15	ASSFSVYRGTGQPQH
TRBV30	TRBJ2-5	16	AWSVPAALGQGLQTQY
TRBV7-9	TRBJ2-3	12	ASSLGVSGDTQY
TRBV5-1	TRBJ2-5	12	ASSLGGVQETQY
TRBV2	TRBJ2-7	14	ASSNRGSGFSYEQY
TRBV6-6	TRBJ1-1	12	ASSSRTGGAEAF
TRBV20-1	TRBJ1-2	9	SASGVYGYT
TRBV10-2	TRBJ2-5	12	ASSHGRGWETQY
TRBV10-3	TRBJ2-3	12	ALRRGPGTDTQY
TRBV28	TRBJ2-1	15	ASRTIRGLQGYNEQF
TRBV5-4	TRBJ2-1	15	ASSLEAYPLGINEQF
TRBV27	TRBJ2-7	13	ASNDSPTEPYEQY
TRBV6-5	TRBJ1-6	13	ASSYQAGWNSPLH
TRBV28	TRBJ1-4	11	ASSFSGYEKLF
TRBV19	TRBJ2-3	13	ASSIGPPKTGTQY
TRBV9	TRBJ2-2	14	ASSVGGRVNTGELF
TRBV28	TRBJ2-5	11	ASSSPSLETQY
TRBV5-1	TRBJ1-1	11	ASSWEMNTEAF
TRBV11-2	TRBJ1-6	14	ASSPPRQGNTSPLH
TRBV5-5	TRBJ2-3	14	ASSHPPGQGFVRQY
TRBV6-5	TRBJ2-7	13	ASSYSASGSYEQY
TRBV2	TRBJ2-2	12	ASGPRSNTGELF
TRBV18	TRBJ2-1	13	ASSDGTSGSNEQF
TRBV4-3	TRBJ1-2	14	ASSQDTVEANYGYT
TRBV7-8	TRBJ2-6	19	ASSLGRRVGTVRSGANVLT
TRBV4-2	TRBJ2-1	15	ASSQTTAGLAYNEQF
TRBV9	TRBJ1-2	12	ASSLTGANYGYT
TRBV2	TRBJ2-3	18	ASRGLRTSVSSTSTDTQY
TRBV18	TRBJ2-1	14	ASSPPSSSSYNEQF
TRBV5-1	TRBJ2-7	14	ASSLAGAVGRGEQY
TRBV5-4	TRBJ2-5	14	ASSLRAGGYQETQY
TRBV2	TRBJ1-1	11	ASTLGMNTEAF
TRBV7-9	TRBJ1-5	14	ASSLGAGEDNQPQH
TRBV7-2	TRBJ1-4	11	ASSSDPRGKLF
TRBV30	TRBJ2-2	12	AWSEYKNTGELF
TRBV6-1	TRBJ1-1	11	ASKLDRVGLTF
TRBV7-9	TRBJ2-3	12	ASSLAGGADTQY
TRBV15	TRBJ2-7	13	ATSRAGRERYEQY
TRBV29-1	TRBJ1-1	11	SVGLTGDTEAF
TRBV28	TRBJ2-7	11	ASEGTDNYEQY
TRBV7-9	TRBJ1-2	11	ASSPGQGYGYT
TRBV5-5	TRBJ1-2	13	ASSSAGTGGYGYT
TRBV7-9	TRBJ2-3	13	ASSPQGRGTDTQY
TRBV14	TRBJ2-5	11	ASSQVAKETQY
TRBV15	TRBJ1-1	12	ATSRDRVGTEAF
TRBV2	TRBJ2-5	10	ASKTGGTTQY
TRBV2	TRBJ1-1	13	ASNMLGSWITEAF
TRBV5-1	TRBJ2-7	11	ASSLRGIYEQY